A selection of T cell receptor beta chains follows, all from one sample in a study of blood T cells in healthy people across ages. TCRdb fed the 5' RACE reads into MiXCR, producing one record per CDR3 protein. The sample includes hundreds of thousands of distinct CDR3 sequences, less than 40% of them seen just once. Sequencing input: blood. The receptors originated from an elderly woman in good health. CDR3s leave out the opening cysteine and the closing phenylalanine or tryptophan. The order of the fields is V gene, CDR3 protein.

v_call: TRBV9; cdr3_aa: ASSASGGLHNEQF
v_call: TRBV20-1; cdr3_aa: SASYPRGGRETQY
v_call: TRBV6-6; cdr3_aa: ASSYRGPPYEQY
v_call: TRBV6-1; cdr3_aa: ASRDPPNTGELF
v_call: TRBV7-2; cdr3_aa: ASSPRWGDTGELF
v_call: TRBV5-6; cdr3_aa: ASSSGLKETQY
v_call: TRBV7-2; cdr3_aa: ASSLTVGETQY
v_call: TRBV5-5; cdr3_aa: ASSRDLGGSGYGYT
v_call: TRBV20-1; cdr3_aa: SARGRDGGGSFDEQF
v_call: TRBV28; cdr3_aa: ASSLAGVEQY
v_call: TRBV7-2; cdr3_aa: ASGLGTRIQETQY
v_call: TRBV9; cdr3_aa: ACSGGRDMNTEAF
v_call: TRBV20-1; cdr3_aa: SATLEETQY
v_call: TRBV28; cdr3_aa: ASSQTTVEETQY
v_call: TRBV5-1; cdr3_aa: ASSEGQGGQPQH
v_call: TRBV11-2; cdr3_aa: ASSPTGRGAKNIQY
v_call: TRBV24-1; cdr3_aa: ATSDWKSNQPQH
v_call: TRBV7-3; cdr3_aa: ASRVTSGTRELF
v_call: TRBV5-4; cdr3_aa: ASSLDGGTQY
v_call: TRBV14; cdr3_aa: ASSQGSGGEEAF
v_call: TRBV20-1; cdr3_aa: SARVPSGIEQY
v_call: TRBV24-1; cdr3_aa: ATSDVGQGRETQY
v_call: TRBV3-1; cdr3_aa: ASSQDPGRLYEQY
v_call: TRBV9; cdr3_aa: ASSTSPGQGSADTQY
v_call: TRBV12-3/TRBV12-4; cdr3_aa: ASRAGGQANSPLH
v_call: TRBV20-1; cdr3_aa: SAADRIGEKRF
v_call: TRBV27; cdr3_aa: ASSLMADSPLH
v_call: TRBV20-1; cdr3_aa: SADRQGQAKNIQY
v_call: TRBV3-1; cdr3_aa: ASSQDLVETACGYT
v_call: TRBV30; cdr3_aa: AWSPGTGTYEQY
v_call: TRBV4-1; cdr3_aa: ASSQDGGRETQY
v_call: TRBV3-1; cdr3_aa: ASSQDSPLGVGAYNEQF
v_call: TRBV20-1; cdr3_aa: SAPVNYEQY
v_call: TRBV12-3/TRBV12-4; cdr3_aa: ASRLGGYNQPQH
v_call: TRBV27; cdr3_aa: ASRGQGAREQY
v_call: TRBV5-6; cdr3_aa: ASSLAGGLYLGQY
v_call: TRBV3-1; cdr3_aa: ASRFGTEKLF
v_call: TRBV20-1; cdr3_aa: SARDRVVREKLF
v_call: TRBV29-1; cdr3_aa: SVEDRGRVNQLSPKLF